This T cell receptor beta chain was sequenced during a study of blood T cells in healthy people across ages. This clonotype was observed many times. Alongside a J-beta primer mix, a sample-barcoded 5' primer served in a second PCR lasting roughly 6 to 11 cycles. TCRdb ran MiXCR on the 5' RACE reads and lists one entry per CDR3 protein. The data hold approximately 900,000 distinct CDR3 sequences, with about 28% observed a single time. The CDR3 runs 15 residues. The ends were cut back, 1 base at V and 0 bases at J, with 10 bases in the middle. Germline V CDR1 and CDR2: LGHDT, YNNKEL (reference sequence). These sequences were also reported in another study, on T cells of mothers and their children. That work adds: Researchers put all of the extracted RNA into cDNA synthesis, using around 1.4 ug per 15 ul. The study obtained over 8 million TCR beta CDR3 reads per mother and 2.5 million to 3 million per child.

Sequenced sample: blood. The receptor comes from a woman between 40 and 50 years old in good health. This sequence joins TRBV3-1 and TRBJ2-7; either TRBD1 or TRBD2 may fit D (5 bases each). The CDR3 nucleotides are TGTGCCAGCAGCCAAGTATTGGGGGACTCCTACGAGCAGTACTTC. This gives the protein CASSQVLGDSYEQYF.